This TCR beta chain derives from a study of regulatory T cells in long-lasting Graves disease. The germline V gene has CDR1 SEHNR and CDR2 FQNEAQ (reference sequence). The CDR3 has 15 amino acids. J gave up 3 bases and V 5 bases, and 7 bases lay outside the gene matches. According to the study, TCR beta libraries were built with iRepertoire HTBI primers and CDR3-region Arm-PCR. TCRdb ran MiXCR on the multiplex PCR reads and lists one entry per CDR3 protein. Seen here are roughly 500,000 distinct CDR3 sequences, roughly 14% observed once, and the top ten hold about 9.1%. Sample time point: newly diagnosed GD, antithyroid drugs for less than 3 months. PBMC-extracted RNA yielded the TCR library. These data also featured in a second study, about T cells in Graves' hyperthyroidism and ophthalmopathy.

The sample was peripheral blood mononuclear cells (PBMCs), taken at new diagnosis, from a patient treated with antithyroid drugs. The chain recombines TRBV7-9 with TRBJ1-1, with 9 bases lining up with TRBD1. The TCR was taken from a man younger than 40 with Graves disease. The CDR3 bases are TGTGCCAGCAGCCTTACCGGGACAGGGCACACTGAAGCTTTCTTT. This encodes CASSLTGTGHTEAFF.